This TCR beta chain is from a study of CD4 T cells in relation to SARS-CoV-2 and coronaviruses. Profiled with immunoSEQ multiplex PCR; TCRdb holds only in-frame clones, not every one. Counted here are around 16,000 clones, 75% to 85% occurring once; the ten biggest clones make up roughly 18%. CD4+ T cells from unexposed donors were obtained before the COVID-19 pandemic (2011-2018). The cells were cultured for over eight days before CD4+ T cells were isolated. The length of the CDR3 is 11 residues. V dropped 5 bases and J dropped 4 bases, with 2 bases sitting between them. Germline loops: CDR1 MNHEY, CDR2 SVGAGI. In regard to this clone: The antigen remains undetermined.

The sequence came from a human donor in good health. Sequencing used CD4+ T cells from PBMCs, cultured in vitro. The chain has TRBV6-5 and TRBJ1-4; no firm D call. CDR3 amino acids: CASSLNEKLFF. CDR3 bases: TGTGCCAGCAGTCTTAATGAAAAACTGTTTTTT.